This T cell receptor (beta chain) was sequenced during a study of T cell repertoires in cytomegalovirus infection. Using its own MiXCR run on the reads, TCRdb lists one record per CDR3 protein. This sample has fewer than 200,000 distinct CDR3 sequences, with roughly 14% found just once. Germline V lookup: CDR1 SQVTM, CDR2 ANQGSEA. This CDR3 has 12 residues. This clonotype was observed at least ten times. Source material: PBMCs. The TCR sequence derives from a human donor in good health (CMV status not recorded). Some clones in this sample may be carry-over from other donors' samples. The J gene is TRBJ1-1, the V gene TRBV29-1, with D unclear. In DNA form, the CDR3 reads TGCGTCACTTACTCCCGGCGCACTGAAGCTTTCTTT. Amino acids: CVTYSRRTEAFF.